The entry below gives a single TCR beta chain sequence along with its context. The antigen remains undetermined. RNA transcripts served as the template for amplifying TCR beta CDR3 regions. HTBI primers were employed in a first-round RT-PCR of the TCR CDR3. TCRdb re-called the multiplex PCR reads with MiXCR, one entry per CDR3 protein. The table shows approximately 430,000 distinct CDR3 sequences, with roughly 14% occurring only once. V lost 0 bases, J lost 6 bases, and 12 bases lay in between. The CDR3 covers 14 residues. The germline V gene encodes CDR1 DFQATT and CDR2 SNEGSKA (reference sequence). These data belong to a study of T cells in Graves' hyperthyroidism and ophthalmopathy. Study in general: Pretreatment peripheral blood was obtained at initial diagnosis. General observations from the study: A median around six months before onset, the model predicted ophthalmopathy. Expanded thyroid clonotypes (above 0.001) were mostly also found in blood.

The PBMCs studied were ones that came from 8.5 to 10 ml fresh peripheral blood. This TCR was sampled from a woman between 18 and 29 years old with Graves' hyperthyroidism. J is TRBJ1-5 and V is TRBV20-1; D might be TRBD1 (6 bases). The source material was blood. The CDR3 reads CSARDGGRSQPQHF. For the CDR3, the DNA is TGCAGTGCTAGAGACGGGGGGCGCAGTCAGCCCCAGCATTTT.